This TCR beta chain was obtained from a study of blood T cell repertoires in COVID-19. This clone was observed once. Germline V gene lookup returns CDR1 SNHLY and CDR2 FYNNEI. Trimming took off 8 bases at V and 2 bases at J, with 8 bases between the two ends. This CDR3 comprises 12 residues. Sequenced by immunoSEQ multiplex PCR; TCRdb stores in-frame clones only, minus some. The sample records roughly 260,000 clones, 82% being singletons. V usage is TRBV2 and J usage is TRBJ2-3, with D perhaps matching TRBD1 (6 bases). This receptor was obtained from a woman aged 18-30 years with acute or convalescent COVID-19. Sequencing was carried out using peripheral blood. As DNA, the CDR3 is TGTGCCAGCGAGGGGGACACAGATACGCAGTATTTT. Translation: CASEGDTDTQYF.